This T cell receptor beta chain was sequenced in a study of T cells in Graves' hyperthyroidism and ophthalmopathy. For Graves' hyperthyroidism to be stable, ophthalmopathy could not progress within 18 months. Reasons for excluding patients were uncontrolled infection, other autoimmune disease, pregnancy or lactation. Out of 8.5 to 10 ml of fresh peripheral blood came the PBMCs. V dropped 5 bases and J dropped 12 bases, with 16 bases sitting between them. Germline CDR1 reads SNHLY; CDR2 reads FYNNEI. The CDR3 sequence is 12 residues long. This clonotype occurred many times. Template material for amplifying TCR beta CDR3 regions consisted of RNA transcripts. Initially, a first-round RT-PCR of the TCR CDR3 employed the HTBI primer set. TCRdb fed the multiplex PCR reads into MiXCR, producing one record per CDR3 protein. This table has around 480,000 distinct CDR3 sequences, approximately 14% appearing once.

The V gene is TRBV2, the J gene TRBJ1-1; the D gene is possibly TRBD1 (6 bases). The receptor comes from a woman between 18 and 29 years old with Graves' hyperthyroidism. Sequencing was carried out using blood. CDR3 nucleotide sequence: TGTGCCAGCAGTACCGAGACAGGAACTACTTTCTTT. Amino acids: CASSTETGTTFF.